A single sample gave rise to the 24 T cell receptor beta chains below, sequenced in a study of CD8+CD57+ T cells in acquired aplastic anemia. CDR3 and TCR beta VDJ profiling relied on genomic DNA as the template. TCRdb analysed the reads with MiXCR anew, one entry per CDR3 protein. The table has about 130,000 distinct CDR3 sequences, less than 45% seen once; the top ten hold less than 8.5%. Sequencing input: sorted CD4+, CD8+, or CD8+CD57+ T cells (not recorded which) from PBMCs. The origin of the receptors is a human donor in good health, serving as a control.

Comments on this clonotype: Possible read error: a much larger clone is one base away. The chain joins TRBV5-4 to TRBJ2-3; D gene uncertain. The CDR3 is made up of 14 amino acids. Germline V lookup: CDR1 SGHNT, CDR2 YYREEE (reference sequence). The V end was cut by 0 bases, the J end by 2 bases, with 7 bases between. The CDR3 protein is CASSLDASTDTQYF. The CDR3 nucleotides read TGTGCCAGCAGCTTGGATGCCTCCACAGATACGCAGTATTTT. The whole variable domain, filled in from reference TRBV5-4 and TRBJ2-3, reads ETGVTQSPTHLIKTRGQQVTLRCSSQSGHNTVSWYQQALGQGPQFIFQYYREEENGRGNFPPRFSGLQFPNYSSELNVNALELDDSALYLCASSLDASTDTQYFGPGTRLTVL.

Ten or more counts support this clonotype. The rearrangement uses TRBV10-2 and TRBJ1-4; possible D gene TRBD1, 5 bases. This CDR3 comprises 13 residues. From germline, CDR1 is WSHSY and CDR2 SAAADI. Trimming left V 8 bases short and J 4 bases short, with 11 bases between. The CDR3 nucleotides are TGCGCCAGCTCCGGACAAAATAATGAAAAACTGTTTTTT. This sequence encodes CASSGQNNEKLFF.

This clonotype was seen many times. The CDR3 protein is CSAHTNYEQYF. CDR3 in DNA: TGCAGTGCTCATACGAACTACGAGCAGTACTTC. This sequence joins TRBV20-1 and TRBJ2-7; D uncertain. The germline V gene encodes CDR1 DFQATT and CDR2 SNEGSKA (reference sequence). Trimming shortened V by 5 bases and J by 3 bases, and 8 bases separated the two germline ends. The CDR3 totals 11 residues.

V is TRBV10-3 and J is TRBJ2-2; the D gene is possibly TRBD2 (6 bases). In germline, CDR1 is ENHRY, CDR2 SYGVKD. V shed 11 bases and J shed 7 bases, with 8 bases lying between them. The CDR3 contains 10 residues. CDR3 bases: TGTGCCCACGGGGGCGGGGAGCTGTTTTTT. It is translated as CAHGGGELFF.

The chain recombines TRBV5-6 with TRBJ1-1; D unresolved. V lost 4 bases to trimming and J lost 4 bases, with 26 bases between them. The CDR3 consists of 18 residues. Germline V CDR1 and CDR2: SGHDT, YYEEEE. CDR3 loop: CASSPNVVHKRVSTEAFF. The DNA for the CDR3 is TGTGCCAGCAGCCCGAACGTTGTACACAAGAGGGTATCCACTGAAGCTTTCTTT.

The chain's CDR3 is CASRHRDRAMDTEAFF. The CDR3 coding sequence is TGTGCCAGCCGACACCGGGACAGGGCGATGGACACTGAAGCTTTCTTT. The chain couples TRBV11-1 to TRBJ1-1; 9 bases line up with TRBD1. Germline CDR1 and CDR2: SGHAT and FQDESV (reference sequence). The length of the CDR3 is 16 residues. V lost 8 bases to trimming and J lost 3 bases; unmatched junction nucleotides: 13.

This clonotype was counted many times. J is TRBJ2-7 and V is TRBV3-1, with D perhaps matching TRBD2 (5 bases). Germline loops: CDR1 LGHDT, CDR2 YNNKEL (reference sequence). The CDR3 sequence is 12 residues long. The V end was cut by 1 base, the J end by 11 bases, with 12 bases between. This CDR3 is CASSQGETGKYF. The CDR3 nucleotides read TGTGCCAGCAGCCAAGGGGAAACGGGAAAGTACTTC.

The genes are TRBV2 and TRBJ1-2; no reliable D call. Looked up from germline, CDR1 is SNHLY and CDR2 is FYNNEI. Trimming cost V 4 bases and J 0 bases, with 12 bases left between them. The CDR3 length is 15 residues. The CDR3 DNA sequence: TGTGCCAGCAGTGGCGATCTGGATTCTAACTATGGCTACACCTTC. The encoded protein is CASSGDLDSNYGYTF. The full variable domain, rest sourced from reference TRBV2 and TRBJ1-2, is EPEVTQTPSHQVTQMGQEVILRCVPISNHLYFYWYRQILGQKVEFLVSFYNNEISEKSEIFDDQFSVERPDGSNFTLKIRSTKLEDSAMYFCASSGDLDSNYGYTFGSGTRLTVV.

This clonotype was counted many times. V is TRBV5-5 and J is TRBJ1-2; D gene ambiguous. V was trimmed by 0 bases and J by 3 bases, leaving 9 bases between them. This CDR3 is 14 amino acids long. Germline CDR1 and CDR2: SGHKS and YYEKEE (reference sequence). The CDR3 DNA reads as TGTGCCAGCAGCTTGGAGCAGGAGTACTATGGCTACACCTTC. This encodes CASSLEQEYYGYTF.

This clonotype was found many times. V usage is TRBV7-2 and J usage is TRBJ2-3; D gene uncertain. The ends were cut back, 5 bases at V and 4 bases at J, with 13 bases in the middle. Germline CDR1 SGHTA, CDR2 FQGNSA. The CDR3 spans 14 residues. This chain's CDR3 is CASSLQRPPDTQYF. CDR3 DNA sequence: TGTGCCAGCAGCCTTCAACGACCCCCAGATACGCAGTATTTT. The complete variable domain, with remaining parts taken from reference TRBV7-2 and TRBJ2-3, reads GAGVSQSPSNKVTEKGKDVELRCDPISGHTALYWYRQSLGQGLEFLIYFQGNSAPDKSGLPSDRFSAERTGGSVSTLTIQRTQQEDSAVYLCASSLQRPPDTQYFGPGTRLTVL.

The rearrangement uses TRBV5-1 and TRBJ1-2; a possible D gene is TRBD1 (6 bases). In germline, CDR1 is SGHRS, CDR2 YFSETQ. V lost 0 bases and J lost 1, with 13 bases in between. The CDR3 is made up of 16 amino acids. The chain's CDR3 is CASSLDGTNLNYGYTF. The CDR3 region has the DNA TGCGCCAGCAGCTTGGACGGGACAAATCTTAACTATGGCTACACCTTC.

This clonotype was observed many times. This chain joins TRBV10-3 and TRBJ2-1; 8 nucleotides line up with TRBD2. Germline CDR1 ENHRY, CDR2 SYGVKD. V gave up 6 bases and J gave up 8 bases; unmatched junction bases: 15. CDR3 length: 16 amino acids. The CDR3 coding sequence is TGTGCCATCAGAAAGTCGAGCGGGAGAGTAGGCGATGAGCAGTTCTTC. Translated, it gives CAIRKSSGRVGDEQFF.

This clonotype was seen only a few times. A read error may be the cause here, since a much bigger clone is one base away. The rearrangement joins TRBV20-1 to TRBJ2-7, with TRBD1 matching 7 bases. This CDR3 has 17 amino acids. Germline V gene sequence: CDR1 DFQATT, CDR2 SNEGSKA (reference sequence). With 3 bases clipped from V and 7 bases from J, the junction kept 21 bases outside the gene matches. The CDR3 is CSARSRKGTANFWEQYF. CDR3 bases: TGCAGTGCTAGGAGCCGGAAGGGGACAGCCAATTTCTGGGAGCAGTACTTC.

This clonotype was observed many times. CDR3 in amino acids: CATSDGASSGDTDTQYF. In nucleotides, the CDR3 is TGTGCCACCAGTGATGGGGCTTCTTCGGGGGACACAGATACGCAGTATTTT. The chain uses TRBV24-1 and TRBJ2-3, with TRBD2 as a possible D gene (6 bases). Germline V gene data show CDR1 as KGHDR and CDR2 as SFDVKD. The CDR3 extends over 17 amino acids. With 3 bases removed from V and 2 bases from J, the gap between germline ends came to 17 bases.

The rearrangement links TRBV2 to TRBJ2-7, with a tentative D call TRBD1 (6 bases). The germline CDR1 and CDR2 sequences are SNHLY and FYNNEI. The CDR3 loop spans 14 amino acids. Trimming removed 6 bases from V and 7 bases from J, with 19 bases in between. CDR3 protein: CASSPRGSNREQYF. The CDR3 bases are TGTGCCAGCAGCCCGAGGGGGAGTAATAGGGAGCAGTACTTC.

This chain connects TRBV6-2 or TRBV6-3 to TRBJ2-1; TRBD2 is a possible D gene (7 bases). Germline CDR1 is MNHEY and CDR2 is SVGEGT. V was trimmed by 8 bases and J by 7 bases, leaving 18 bases between them. The CDR3 runs to 14 residues. The CDR3 spells CASGGASSLNEQFF. The CDR3 nucleotides are TGTGCCAGCGGGGGGGCTAGCTCGTTAAATGAGCAGTTCTTC.

The chain joins TRBV7-9 to TRBJ2-7; 9 bases align to TRBD1. V was pared by 5 bases and J by 3 bases, with 5 bases of the junction left unmatched. Germline CDR1 is SEHNR and CDR2 is FQNEAQ (reference sequence). The length of the CDR3 is 14 residues. The CDR3: CASSPGQGGYEQYF. The CDR3, as DNA: TGTGCCAGCAGCCCGGGACAGGGCGGCTACGAGCAGTACTTC. Combining the CDR3 with reference TRBV7-9 and TRBJ2-7 gives the whole variable domain DTGVSQNPRHKITKRGQNVTFRCDPISEHNRLYWYRQTLGQGPEFLTYFQNEAQLEKSRLLSDRFSAERPKGSFSTLEIQRTEQGDSAMYLCASSPGQGGYEQYFGPGTRLTVT.

As for this clonotype: It may be a read error: a sequence one base away is much more abundant. Here the CDR3 omits its conserved ending phenylalanine or tryptophan, so a read error is the likely source. The gene calls are TRBV20-1 and TRBJ2-4; D is possibly TRBD1 or TRBD2 (7 bases each). Germline loops: CDR1 DFQATT, CDR2 SNEGSKA (reference sequence). The CDR3 loop spans 14 amino acids. Trimming took 5 bases from V and 7 from J, leaving 18 bases between them. CDR3 sequence reads: CSAPRGGGKNIQYL. DNA for the CDR3: TGCAGTGCTCCTCGGGGAGGGGGCAAGAACATTCAGTACCTC.

This chain links TRBV11-1 with TRBJ2-4, with 7 positions matching TRBD1. The CDR3 loop spans 15 amino acids. Germline V CDR1 and CDR2: SGHAT, FQDESV (reference sequence). V shed 5 bases and J 11 bases; nucleotides not matched to a gene: 15. CDR3 residues: CASSTTAQGTAFQYF. In nucleotides, the CDR3 is TGTGCCAGCAGCACGACCGCCCAGGGGACAGCTTTTCAGTACTTC. The entire variable domain, with the rest obtained from reference TRBV11-1 and TRBJ2-4, is as follows: EAEVAQSPRYKITEKSQAVAFWCDPISGHATLYWYRQILGQGPELLVQFQDESVVDDSQLPKDRFSAERLKGVDSTLKIQPAELGDSAMYLCASSTTAQGTAFQYFGAGTRLSVL.

CDR3: CASSEYEGSLYNEQFF. As DNA, the CDR3 is TGTGCCAGCAGTGAATACGAGGGCTCCCTTTACAATGAGCAGTTCTTC. The chain recombines TRBV25-1 with TRBJ2-1, with D possibly being TRBD2 (5 bases). Germline V lookup: CDR1 MGHDK, CDR2 SYGVNS. The germline V and J ends were trimmed by 0 bases and 4 bases, with 13 bases remaining between them. The CDR3 totals 16 residues.

The chain links TRBV20-1 to TRBJ2-3; D is unclear. The ends were cut back, 3 bases at V and 2 bases at J, with 15 bases in the middle. Per the germline V gene, CDR1 is DFQATT and CDR2 is SNEGSKA (reference sequence). CDR3 length: 15 amino acids. CDR3 bases: TGCAGTGCTAGGGCGGCAGAGCACGTCACAGATACGCAGTATTTT. It codes for CSARAAEHVTDTQYF.

This clonotype appeared many times. The chain couples TRBV15 to TRBJ2-7; D uncertain. Germline values: CDR1 LNHNV, CDR2 YYDKDF (reference sequence). The CDR3 length is 13 residues. V lost 6 bases and J lost 0, with 9 bases in between. This CDR3 reads CATSVGSSYEQYF. The CDR3 DNA reads TGTGCCACCAGTGTGGGGTCCTCCTACGAGCAGTACTTC. The full variable domain, rest sourced from reference TRBV15 and TRBJ2-7, is DAMVIQNPRYQVTQFGKPVTLSCSQTLNHNVMYWYQQKSSQAPKLLFHYYDKDFNNEADTPDNFQSRRPNTSFCFLDIRSPGLGDTAMYLCATSVGSSYEQYFGPGTRLTVT.

The table lists this clonotype with many counts. A clone one base away is much larger, so this may be a read error. This chain uses TRBV19 with TRBJ2-7; D remains unclear. This CDR3 is 15 amino acids long. Germline lookup yields CDR1 LNHDA and CDR2 SQIVND (reference sequence). This CDR3 is CTSRSGGTLSYEQYF. The CDR3 DNA is TGTACCAGTAGGTCCGGCGGAACCCTATCCTACGAGCAGTACTTC.

The gene calls are TRBV15 and TRBJ2-3; TRBD2 matches 7 bases. This CDR3 is built from 14 residues. V shed 0 bases, J shed 3 bases, and the junction held 0 bases outside the gene matches. CDR1 and CDR2 from the germline V gene are LNHNV and YYDKDF (reference sequence). As DNA, the CDR3 is TGTGCCACCAGCAGAGAGGGAGGGACAGATACGCAGTATTTT. This codes for CATSREGGTDTQYF.